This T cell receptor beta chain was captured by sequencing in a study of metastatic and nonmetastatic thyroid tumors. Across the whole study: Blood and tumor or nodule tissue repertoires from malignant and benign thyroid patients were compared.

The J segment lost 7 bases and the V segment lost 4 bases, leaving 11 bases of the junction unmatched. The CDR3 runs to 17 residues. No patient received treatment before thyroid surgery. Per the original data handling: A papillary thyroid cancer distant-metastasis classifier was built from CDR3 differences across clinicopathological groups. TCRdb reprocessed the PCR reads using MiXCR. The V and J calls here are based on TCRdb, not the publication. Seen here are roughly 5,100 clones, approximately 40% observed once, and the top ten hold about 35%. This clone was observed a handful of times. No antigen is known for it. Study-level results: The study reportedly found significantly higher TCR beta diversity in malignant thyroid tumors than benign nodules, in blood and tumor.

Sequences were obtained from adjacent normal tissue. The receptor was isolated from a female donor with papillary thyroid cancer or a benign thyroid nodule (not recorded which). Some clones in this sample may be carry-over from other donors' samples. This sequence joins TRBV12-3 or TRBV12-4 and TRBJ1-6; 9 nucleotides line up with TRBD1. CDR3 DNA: TGTGCCAGCAGTTCCCCCGCGACAGGGGGTTGGAATTCACCCCTCCACTTT. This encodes CASSSPATGGWNSPLHF.